The 22 T cell receptor beta chains presented below share a single source sample, sequenced in a study of siplizumab effects on memory and regulatory T cells. Assay used: immunoSEQ multiplex PCR; TCRdb lists only in-frame clones, some missing. The table records roughly 100,000 clones, approximately 90% of them present only once. Sequences were obtained from CD4+ T cells sorted from blood. The receptors were gathered from a human donor in good health.

V gene TRBV19 combines with J gene TRBJ2-1; 8 positions match TRBD2. With 2 bases clipped from V and 2 bases from J, the junction kept 2 bases outside the gene matches. The germline V gene encodes CDR1 LNHDA and CDR2 SQIVND (reference sequence). The CDR3 length is 15 residues. CDR3 coding DNA: TGTGCCAGTAGTATATTTAGCGGGGCCTACAATGAGCAGTTCTTC. Protein sequence: CASSIFSGAYNEQFF.

The chain employs TRBV29-1 and TRBJ1-5; no firm D call. This CDR3 has 12 amino acids. Germline V lookup: CDR1 SQVTM, CDR2 ANQGSEA. V was pared by 6 bases and J by 3 bases, with 9 bases between. CDR3 sequence (DNA): TGCAGCGTCAGAGGGCCCAATCAGCCCCAGCATTTT. Protein: CSVRGPNQPQHF.

This clone was detected a few times. The chain links TRBV5-1 to TRBJ2-4, with D possibly being TRBD2 (6 bases). The germline V gene encodes CDR1 SGHRS and CDR2 YFSETQ. The ends were cut back, 0 bases at V and 0 bases at J, with 13 bases in the middle. The CDR3 sequence is 17 residues long. The CDR3: CASSLGPGEIAKNIQYF. The CDR3 bases are TGCGCCAGCAGCTTGGGACCGGGAGAAATAGCCAAAAACATTCAGTACTTC.

The chain couples TRBV4-2 to TRBJ2-1, with TRBD1 identical over 10 bases. The CDR3 has 16 amino acids. The germline gives CDR1 LGHNA, CDR2 YNFKEQ. V lost 5 bases and J lost 6; bases outside the gene matches: 10. The CDR3 is CASSVPGQGPINEQFF. The CDR3 DNA reads TGTGCCAGCAGCGTTCCGGGACAGGGGCCCATCAATGAGCAGTTCTTC.

This clone was detected once. The V call is TRBV5-4, the J call TRBJ2-5; D is uncertain. Germline CDR1 and CDR2: SGHNT and YYREEE (reference sequence). CDR3 length: 15 residues. V was clipped by 2 bases and J by 4 bases, with 15 bases between them. CDR3 DNA: TGTGCCAGCAGCTTCCCCCGGCAAAGCCCAGAGACCCAGTACTTC. This encodes CASSFPRQSPETQYF.

The chain is built from TRBV9 and TRBJ1-5, with D unclear. V lost 0 bases and J lost 7, with 14 bases in between. Germline V gene sequence: CDR1 SGDLS, CDR2 YYNGEE. CDR3 length: 15 residues. The CDR3 DNA reads TGTGCCAGCAGCGTAGGGACCTCCGTTCGGCAGCCCCAGCATTTT. Residues: CASSVGTSVRQPQHF. The variable domain in full, completed from reference TRBV9 and TRBJ1-5, reads DSGVTQTPKHLITATGQRVTLRCSPRSGDLSVYWYQQSLDQGLQFLIQYYNGEERAKGNILERFSAQQFPDLHSELNLSSLELGDSALYFCASSVGTSVRQPQHFGDGTRLSIL.

The CDR3 DNA sequence: TGTGCCAGCAACCCCAGACAGTTTAATTCACCCCTCCACTTT. The encoded protein is CASNPRQFNSPLHF. V usage is TRBV28 and J usage is TRBJ1-6, with D tentatively TRBD1 (5 bases). The CDR3 runs to 14 residues. V was clipped by 7 bases and J by 6 bases, with 13 bases between them. Germline V gene data show CDR1 as MDHEN and CDR2 as SYDVKM.

The chain carries TRBV7-9 and TRBJ1-3; D gene ambiguous. CDR1 and CDR2 (germline): SEHNR, FQNEAQ (reference sequence). With 5 bases removed from V and 4 bases from J, the gap between germline ends came to 15 bases. CDR3 length: 15 residues. CDR3 loop: CASSPSGVRGNTIYF. The CDR3 DNA sequence: TGTGCCAGCAGCCCGAGTGGGGTACGCGGAAACACCATATATTTT.

The genes are TRBV30 and TRBJ2-2; 9 bases line up with TRBD2. The CDR3 covers 16 residues. Germline CDR1 GTSNPN, CDR2 SVGIG (reference sequence). V was clipped by 0 bases and J by 6 bases; unmatched bases: 8. The DNA of the CDR3 is TGTGCCTGGAGTGTGCCGATCGCGGGGGGGCCCGGGGAGCTGTTTTTT. It is translated as CAWSVPIAGGPGELFF.

This chain connects TRBV5-1 to TRBJ2-7; possibly TRBD2 for D (6 bases). V lost 4 bases and J 0 bases, leaving 23 bases between the germline ends. The CDR3 has 18 residues. Per germline, CDR1 SGHRS and CDR2 YFSETQ. The CDR3 here is CASSPGPGGTYSSYEQYF. The CDR3 coding sequence is TGCGCCAGCAGCCCGGGCCCGGGCGGGACCTACAGCTCCTACGAGCAGTACTTC.

This chain connects TRBV5-5 to TRBJ2-7; possibly TRBD2 for D (6 bases). Trimming took 2 bases from V and 6 from J, leaving 18 bases between them. Germline V gives CDR1 SGHKS, CDR2 YYEKEE (reference sequence). The CDR3 length is 15 residues. The CDR3 coding sequence is TGTGCCAGCAGCTTTGGGGGGATGGTTAATGGCGAGCAGTACTTC. As protein: CASSFGGMVNGEQYF.

The chain couples TRBV5-6 to TRBJ2-6; no firm D call. This CDR3 comprises 17 residues. The V gene's germline CDR1 is SGHDT and CDR2 YYEEEE. The germline V and J ends were trimmed by 1 base and 2 bases, with 13 bases remaining between them. DNA of the CDR3: TGTGCCAGCAGCTTGAATAGGGCCACAGCTGGGGCCAACGTCCTGACTTTC. It codes for CASSLNRATAGANVLTF.

This clone was found once. The V call is TRBV25-1, the J call TRBJ1-3; D is uncertain. Germline lookup yields CDR1 MGHDK and CDR2 SYGVNS. V was pared by 5 bases and J by 0 bases, with 11 bases between. The CDR3 consists of 15 residues. Written as DNA, the CDR3 is TGTGCCAGCAGTATGGACGGATACTCTGGAAACACCATATATTTT. This sequence encodes CASSMDGYSGNTIYF.

This chain connects TRBV9 to TRBJ2-1; 8 positions match TRBD1. Germline-derived CDR1 and CDR2 are SGDLS and YYNGEE. Losses at the gene ends were 3 bases for V and 7 bases for J; bases not matched to a gene: 6. The length of the CDR3 is 14 residues. The CDR3 bases are TGTGCCAGCAGCGCCGGACAGGGAAGGAATGAGCAGTTCTTC. Encoded protein: CASSAGQGRNEQFF. The full variable domain, with the rest looked up from reference TRBV9 and TRBJ2-1, is DSGVTQTPKHLITATGQRVTLRCSPRSGDLSVYWYQQSLDQGLQFLIQYYNGEERAKGNILERFSAQQFPDLHSELNLSSLELGDSALYFCASSAGQGRNEQFFGPGTRLTVL.

V usage is TRBV5-1 and J usage is TRBJ1-1; D not resolved. Trimming cost V 3 bases and J 5 bases, with 14 bases left between them. Germline CDR1 and CDR2: SGHRS and YFSETQ. The CDR3 is 14 amino acids. CDR3 sequence: CASSWREGETEAFF. In DNA form, the CDR3 reads TGCGCCAGCAGCTGGCGGGAGGGAGAGACTGAAGCTTTCTTT.

The chain joins TRBV2 to TRBJ2-7; no clear D. Looked up from germline, CDR1 is SNHLY and CDR2 is FYNNEI. The length of the CDR3 is 10 residues. The V gene lost 5 bases and the J gene lost 1 base, with 0 bases spanning the gap. The DNA of the CDR3 is TGTGCCAGCAGTTCCTACGAGCAGTACTTC. As protein: CASSSYEQYF.

CDR3 amino acids: CARKGRREEKLFF. The CDR3 nucleotides read TGTGCCCGCAAAGGAAGACGGGAGGAAAAACTGTTTTTT. The rearrangement joins TRBV30 to TRBJ1-4; D gene ambiguous. CDR3 length equals 13 residues. V was shortened by 8 bases and J by 8 bases, with 18 bases between the two germline ends. CDR1 and CDR2 from the germline V gene are GTSNPN and SVGIG (reference sequence). The full variable domain, in which reference TRBV30 and TRBJ1-4 provide the parts outside the CDR3, is SQTIHQWPATLVQPVGSPLSLECTVEGTSNPNLYWYRQAAGRGLQLLFYSVGIGQISSEVPQNLSASRPQDRQFILSSKKLLLSDSGFYLCARKGRREEKLFFGSGTQLSVL.

This chain joins TRBV5-1 and TRBJ2-7; TRBD1 matches 9 bases. CDR3 size: 14 residues. V trimming: 3 bases; J trimming: 6 bases; junction bases outside the gene matches: 7. Per the germline V gene, CDR1 is SGHRS and CDR2 is YFSETQ. The CDR3 bases are TGCGCCAGCAGCTGGGCCCGGGACAGGGCCGAGCAGTACTTC. It encodes CASSWARDRAEQYF.

The chain recombines TRBV7-9 with TRBJ2-7, with D tentatively TRBD2 (5 bases). V lost 3 bases and J lost 1, with 16 bases in between. CDR3 length equals 16 residues. Germline CDR1 is SEHNR and CDR2 is FQNEAQ (reference sequence). This chain's CDR3 is CASSFEGRLSSYEQYF. The CDR3 DNA sequence: TGTGCCAGCAGCTTTGAGGGCAGGCTTAGTTCCTACGAGCAGTACTTC.

This chain uses TRBV20-1 with TRBJ2-2; no clear D. V was shortened by 6 bases and J by 3 bases, with 5 bases between the two germline ends. This CDR3 is built from 11 residues. The germline V gene encodes CDR1 DFQATT and CDR2 SNEGSKA (reference sequence). CDR3 coding DNA: TGCAGTGCGGGTTACACCGGGGAGCTGTTTTTT. Translation gives CSAGYTGELFF.

V usage is TRBV6-5 and J usage is TRBJ1-1; TRBD1 matches at 10 bases. Trimming took 5 bases from V and 4 from J; bases not matched to a gene: 7. The CDR3 length is 15 residues. Per the germline V gene, CDR1 is MNHEY and CDR2 is SVGAGI. CDR3 sequence reads: CASSRRQGARTEAFF. As DNA, the CDR3 is TGTGCCAGCAGTCGCAGACAGGGGGCGCGCACTGAAGCTTTCTTT.

The V gene is TRBV10-2, the J gene TRBJ2-7; D might be TRBD2 (6 bases). CDR1 is WSHSY and CDR2 is SAAADI in the germline V gene. V lost 6 bases and J 1 base, leaving 10 bases between the germline ends. The CDR3 is 13 residues long. The CDR3 DNA reads TGCGCCAGCAGACCGACTAGATCCTACGAGCAGTACTTC. Protein sequence: CASRPTRSYEQYF.